This T cell receptor (beta chain) was retrieved from a study of kidney transplant recipient with SARS-CoV-2 infection. In germline, CDR1 is KGHDR, CDR2 SFDVKD. The CDR3 extends over 15 amino acids. J gave up 0 bases and V 8 bases, and 5 bases lay outside the gene matches. This clonotype has at least ten counts. MiXCR was run by TCRdb on the reads, yielding one entry per CDR3 protein. The data show 200,000 to 300,000 distinct CDR3 sequences, with around 28% seen just once and nearly 7.5% held by the top ten. This receptor was identified in a male patient between 25 and 40 years old who had COVID-19 and was a kidney transplant recipient. Some of the T cells may derive from the graft donor. Sequenced material: a blood sample, taken at baseline and on roughly day 120 from a kidney transplant recipient. The chain uses TRBV24-1 and TRBJ2-2; 7 bases match TRBD1. The CDR3 sequence: CATKKGGANTGELFF. CDR3 nucleotide sequence: TGTGCCACCAAAAAAGGGGGCGCGAACACCGGGGAGCTGTTTTTT.